These T cell receptor beta chains were read from a single sample in a study of blood T cell repertoires in COVID-19. TCRdb's table, derived via immunoSEQ multiplex PCR, lists solely in-frame clones and lacks some. The data contain 100,000 or so clones, around 86% of them singletons. Material for sequencing was peripheral blood. Receptor source: a man older than 75 with acute or convalescent COVID-19. CDR3s include the opening cysteine and the closing phenylalanine or tryptophan. The D gene is left open where the match is weak. Where a row states a size, it is once, few, many or the class of an expanded clone; other rows omit it.

once,TRBJ1-5,TRBV5-1,.,TGCGCCAGCAGCTTGGACAGCCGAACGATGCCCCAGCATTTT,CASSLDSRTMPQHF
.,TRBJ2-5,TRBV29-1,TRBD2,TGCAGCGCTTACTTTAGCGGGGTTGAGACCCAGTACTTC,CSAYFSGVETQYF
few,TRBJ2-2,TRBV5-1,TRBD2,TGCGCCAGCAGCTCGAAACTAGCGGGAGGAAAAGGGGAGCTGTTTTTT,CASSSKLAGGKGELFF
few,TRBJ2-3,TRBV10-3,.,TGTGCCATCAGCGGAGGTGCGGATACGCAGTATTTT,CAISGGADTQYF
once,TRBJ1-6,TRBV18,TRBD1,TGTGCCAGCTCACCAAAGCACCCTTACCGTCCCGGGACAGGGGACGGGCTCCACTTT,CASSPKHPYRPGTGDGLHF
.,TRBJ2-1,TRBV27,.,TGTGCCAGCAGTTTTCTTGGGAGGAGCTCCTACAATGAGCAGTTCTTC,CASSFLGRSSYNEQFF
.,TRBJ2-7,TRBV28,TRBD2,TGTGCCAGCAGTTTAAGGTCTCTAGCGGGAGTGTACGAGCAGTACTTC,CASSLRSLAGVYEQYF
.,TRBJ2-4,TRBV19,.,TGTGCCACTAGCATTCAGGCGGGGAGAAGGAACATTCAGTACTTC,CATSIQAGRRNIQYF
.,TRBJ2-7,TRBV28,.,TGTGCCAGCAGTTTATTGGGCGGGGGCGGCGACGAGCAGTACTTC,CASSLLGGGGDEQYF
.,TRBJ2-1,TRBV5-1,TRBD1,TGCGCCAGCAGCTTGGGAGGGACAGGGGAATGGAATGAGCAGTTCTTC,CASSLGGTGEWNEQFF
.,TRBJ2-3,TRBV6-5,TRBD2,TGTGCCAGCAGTTTGGTTGCGGGAGGCTCCACAGATACGCAGTATTTT,CASSLVAGGSTDTQYF
once,TRBJ2-7,TRBV7-6,.,TGTGCCAGCAGCTTAGGTCCGGGTTCGTTCGAGCAGTACTTC,CASSLGPGSFEQYF
.,TRBJ2-7,TRBV5-1,.,TGCGCCAGCAGCTTGGGGCCATCCGAGACAGGCTACGAGCAGTACTTC,CASSLGPSETGYEQYF
.,TRBJ1-5,TRBV5-4,TRBD1,TGTGCCAGCAGCTTGGGAGGGACAGGGGATCAGCCCCAGCATTTT,CASSLGGTGDQPQHF
.,TRBJ2-1,TRBV20-1,TRBD2,TGCAGTGCTAGTTCTACTAGCGGGAGCGTCTCCTACAATGAGCAGTTCTTC,CSASSTSGSVSYNEQFF
.,TRBJ2-1,TRBV9,.,TGTGCCAGCAGCGTACGTGGGGCCACGCACTCCTACAATGAGCAGTTCTTC,CASSVRGATHSYNEQFF
once,TRBJ2-7,TRBV6-5,.,TGTGCCAGCAGTTTCAATGGGGCATACGAGCAGTACTTC,CASSFNGAYEQYF
.,TRBJ2-7,TRBV5-8,TRBD2,TGTGCCAGCAGCTTGGAACTAGCGGGAGCTTACGAGCAGTACTTC,CASSLELAGAYEQYF
.,TRBJ2-2,TRBV28,TRBD2,TGTGCCAGCAGCGCTAGCGGAGAGAACACCGGGGAGCTGTTTTTT,CASSASGENTGELFF
.,TRBJ2-3,TRBV27,.,TGTGCCAGCAGTTCCTCTCCAGGAAAGGGAGTGGTCACAGATACGCAGTATTTT,CASSSSPGKGVVTDTQYF
.,TRBJ2-3,TRBV5-5,.,TGTGCCAGCAGCCCCGACAGGAAACTCGGTACGCAGTATTTT,CASSPDRKLGTQYF
.,TRBJ2-7,TRBV28,TRBD1,TGTGCCAGCAGTATCCGCAGGGGGCTGAACGAGCAGTACTTC,CASSIRRGLNEQYF
.,TRBJ1-1,TRBV5-1,TRBD1,TGCGCCAGCAGCGTCAGGGACAGGGGGATGAGGGAGAACACTGAAGCTTTCTTT,CASSVRDRGMRENTEAFF
.,TRBJ2-2,TRBV5-1,TRBD2,TGCGCCAGCAGCCTGACTAGCGGGGCCGGCGGGGAGCTGTTTTTT,CASSLTSGAGGELFF
.,TRBJ2-7,TRBV5-6,.,TGTGCCAGCAGCATTGGTATAGGGAGCGACGTCTTC,CASSIGIGSDVF
once,TRBJ2-5,TRBV6-1,.,TGTGCCAGCAGTCCCTCCCGGGACCAGTACTTC,CASSPSRDQYF
once,TRBJ1-2,TRBV12-5,TRBD1,TGTGCTAGTGGCCCGCAGGGGGCGAACTATGGCTACACCTTC,CASGPQGANYGYTF
.,TRBJ1-5,TRBV7-2,.,TGTGCCAGCAGCTTACTCCTGAATCAGCCCCAGCATTTT,CASSLLLNQPQHF
.,TRBJ1-1,TRBV20-1,.,TGCAGTGTTCAGGGAAACACTGAAGCTTTCTTT,CSVQGNTEAFF
once,TRBJ1-2,TRBV7-8,TRBD1,TGTGCCAGCAGCTTGGACAGGGCCCGAGGCTACACCTTC,CASSLDRARGYTF
.,TRBJ1-1,TRBV5-1,.,TGCGCCAGCAGCTTCCTCTCGGGCACTGAAGCTTTCTTT,CASSFLSGTEAFF
.,TRBJ2-5,TRBV5-1,TRBD1,TGCGCCAGCAGTGTCGGACAGGGGGAAGAGACCCAGTACTTC,CASSVGQGEETQYF
.,TRBJ2-2,TRBV2,.,TGTGCCAGCAGTGCGGGCATGGGGGGTACCGGGGAGCTGTTTTTT,CASSAGMGGTGELFF
.,TRBJ2-5,TRBV19,.,TGTGCCAGTAGTATAGGAGGTGGCGGAGAGACCCAGTACTTC,CASSIGGGGETQYF
.,TRBJ2-5,TRBV7-9,.,TGTGCCAGCAGCAGGGGAGGAGAGACCCAGTACTTC,CASSRGGETQYF
once,TRBJ1-1,TRBV18,TRBD1,TGTGCCAGCTCACCAGTGCAGGGGGCGAACACTGAAGCTTTCTTT,CASSPVQGANTEAFF